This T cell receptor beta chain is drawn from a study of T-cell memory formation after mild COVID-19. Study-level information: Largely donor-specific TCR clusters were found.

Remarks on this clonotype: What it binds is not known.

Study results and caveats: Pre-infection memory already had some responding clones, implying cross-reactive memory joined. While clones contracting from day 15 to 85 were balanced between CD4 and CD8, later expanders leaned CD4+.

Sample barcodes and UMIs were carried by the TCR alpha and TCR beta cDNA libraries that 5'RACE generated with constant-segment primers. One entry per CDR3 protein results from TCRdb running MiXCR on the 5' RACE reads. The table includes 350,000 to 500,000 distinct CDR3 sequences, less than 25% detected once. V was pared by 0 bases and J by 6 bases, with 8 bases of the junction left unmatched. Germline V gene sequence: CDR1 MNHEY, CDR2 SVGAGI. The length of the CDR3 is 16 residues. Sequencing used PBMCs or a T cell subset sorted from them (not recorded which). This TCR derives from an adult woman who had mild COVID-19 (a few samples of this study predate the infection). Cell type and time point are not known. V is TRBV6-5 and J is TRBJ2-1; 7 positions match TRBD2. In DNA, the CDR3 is TGTGCCAGCAGTTACTCGTCCGAGGGAGGGTTCAATGAGCAGTTCTTC. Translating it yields CASSYSSEGGFNEQFF.